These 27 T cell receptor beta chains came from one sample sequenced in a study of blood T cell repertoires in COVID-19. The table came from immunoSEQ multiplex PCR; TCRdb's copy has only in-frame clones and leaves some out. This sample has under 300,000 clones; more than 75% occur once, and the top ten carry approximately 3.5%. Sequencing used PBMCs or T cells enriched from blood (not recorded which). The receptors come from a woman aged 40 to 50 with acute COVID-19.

CDR3: CASSLVDSSEQFF. The CDR3 nucleotides are TGTGCCAGCAGCTTAGTAGATAGCAGTGAGCAGTTCTTC. The chain combines TRBV7-2 with TRBJ2-1; D remains ambiguous. Germline loops: CDR1 SGHTA, CDR2 FQGNSA. Trimming took off 1 base at V and 9 bases at J, with 10 bases between the two ends. The CDR3 is 13 residues long.

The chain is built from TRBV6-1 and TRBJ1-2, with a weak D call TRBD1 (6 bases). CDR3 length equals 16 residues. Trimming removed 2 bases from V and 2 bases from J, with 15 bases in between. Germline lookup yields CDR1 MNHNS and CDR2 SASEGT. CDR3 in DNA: TGTGCCAGCAGTGAATTCGGCAGGGGTAGGAACTATGGCTACACCTTC. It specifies CASSEFGRGRNYGYTF.

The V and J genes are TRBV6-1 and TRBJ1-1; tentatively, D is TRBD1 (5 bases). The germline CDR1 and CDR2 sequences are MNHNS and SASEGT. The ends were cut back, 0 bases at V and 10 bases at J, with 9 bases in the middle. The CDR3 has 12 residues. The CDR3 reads CASSEAWGGAFF. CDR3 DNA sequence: TGTGCCAGCAGTGAAGCGTGGGGGGGAGCTTTCTTT.

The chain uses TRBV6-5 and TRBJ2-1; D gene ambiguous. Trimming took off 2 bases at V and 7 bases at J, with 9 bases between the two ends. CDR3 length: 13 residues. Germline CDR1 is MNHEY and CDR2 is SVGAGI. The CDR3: CASSYRSLNEQFF. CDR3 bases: TGTGCCAGCAGTTACAGGAGTTTAAATGAGCAGTTCTTC.

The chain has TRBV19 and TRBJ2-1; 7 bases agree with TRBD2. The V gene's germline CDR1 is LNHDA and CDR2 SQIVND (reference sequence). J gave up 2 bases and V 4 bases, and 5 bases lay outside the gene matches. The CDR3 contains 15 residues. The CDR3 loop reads CASSTSLAPYNEQFF. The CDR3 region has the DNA TGTGCCAGTAGTACCTCACTAGCGCCCTACAATGAGCAGTTCTTC.

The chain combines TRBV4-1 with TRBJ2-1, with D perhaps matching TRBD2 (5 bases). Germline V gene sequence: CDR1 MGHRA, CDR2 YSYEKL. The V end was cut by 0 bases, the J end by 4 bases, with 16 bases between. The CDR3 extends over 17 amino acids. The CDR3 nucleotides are TGCGCCAGCAGCCAAGACGGTAGCGCTTTTCGATACAATGAGCAGTTCTTC. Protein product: CASSQDGSAFRYNEQFF.

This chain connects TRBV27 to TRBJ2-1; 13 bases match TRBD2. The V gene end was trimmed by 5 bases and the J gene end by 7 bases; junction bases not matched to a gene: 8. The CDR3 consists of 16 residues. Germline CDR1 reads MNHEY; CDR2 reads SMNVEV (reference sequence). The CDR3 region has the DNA TGTGCCAGCAGTGCCTCGGGACTAGCGGGATGGAATGAGCAGTTCTTC. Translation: CASSASGLAGWNEQFF.

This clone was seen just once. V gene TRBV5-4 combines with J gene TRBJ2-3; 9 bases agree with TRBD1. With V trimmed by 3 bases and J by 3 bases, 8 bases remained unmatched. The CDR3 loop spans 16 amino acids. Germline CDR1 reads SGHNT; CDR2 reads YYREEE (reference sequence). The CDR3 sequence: CASSSPGQGGTDTQYF. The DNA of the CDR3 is TGTGCCAGCAGCTCGCCGGGACAGGGAGGGACAGATACGCAGTATTTT.

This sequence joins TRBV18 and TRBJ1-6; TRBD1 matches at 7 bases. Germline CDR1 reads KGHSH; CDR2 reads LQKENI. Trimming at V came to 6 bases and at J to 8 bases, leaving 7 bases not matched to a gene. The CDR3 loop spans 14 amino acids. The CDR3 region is CASSMGDRYSPLHF. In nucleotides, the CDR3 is TGTGCCAGCTCGATGGGGGACAGATATTCACCCCTCCACTTT.

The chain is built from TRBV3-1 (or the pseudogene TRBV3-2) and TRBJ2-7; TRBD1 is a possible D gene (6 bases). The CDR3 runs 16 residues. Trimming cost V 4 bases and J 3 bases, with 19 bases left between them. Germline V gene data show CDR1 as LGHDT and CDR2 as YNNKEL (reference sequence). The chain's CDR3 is CASSPQGDTLHYEQYF. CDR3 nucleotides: TGTGCCAGCAGCCCTCAAGGGGACACCCTACACTACGAGCAGTACTTC.

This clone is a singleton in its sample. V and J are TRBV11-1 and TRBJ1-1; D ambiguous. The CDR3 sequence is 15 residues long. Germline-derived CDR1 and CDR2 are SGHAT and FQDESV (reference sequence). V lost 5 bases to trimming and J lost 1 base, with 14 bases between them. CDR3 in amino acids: CASSPRVSANTEAFF. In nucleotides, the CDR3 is TGTGCCAGCAGCCCTAGAGTGAGCGCGAACACTGAAGCTTTCTTT.

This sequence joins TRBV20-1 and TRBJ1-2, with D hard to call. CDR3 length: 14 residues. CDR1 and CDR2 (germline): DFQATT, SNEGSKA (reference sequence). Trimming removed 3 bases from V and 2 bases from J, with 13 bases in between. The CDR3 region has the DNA TGCAGTGCTAGTCAGGCAGGATGGAACTATGGCTACACCTTC. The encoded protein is CSASQAGWNYGYTF.

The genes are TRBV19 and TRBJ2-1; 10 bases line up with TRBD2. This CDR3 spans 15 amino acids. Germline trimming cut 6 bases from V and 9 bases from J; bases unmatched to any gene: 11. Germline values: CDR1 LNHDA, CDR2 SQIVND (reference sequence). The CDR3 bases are TGTGCCAGTAGCTTCTCCGGGACTAGCGAGAGTGAGCAGTTCTTC. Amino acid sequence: CASSFSGTSESEQFF.

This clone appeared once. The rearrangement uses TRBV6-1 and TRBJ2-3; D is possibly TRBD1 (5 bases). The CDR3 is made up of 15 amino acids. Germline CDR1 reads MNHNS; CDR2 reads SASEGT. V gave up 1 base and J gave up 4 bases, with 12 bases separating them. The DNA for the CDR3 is TGTGCCAGCAGTGAAGGGGCAGGGTGGGCAGATACGCAGTATTTT. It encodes CASSEGAGWADTQYF.

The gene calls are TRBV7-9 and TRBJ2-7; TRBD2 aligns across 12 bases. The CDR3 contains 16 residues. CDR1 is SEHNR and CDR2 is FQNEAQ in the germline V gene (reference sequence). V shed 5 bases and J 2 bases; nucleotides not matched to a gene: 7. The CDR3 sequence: CASSLRLAGAPYEQYF. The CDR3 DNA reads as TGTGCCAGCAGCCTCCGACTAGCGGGAGCCCCCTACGAGCAGTACTTC.

CDR3 DNA: TGTGCCATCAGTGAGTCCGCTAGCGGGGCAGATACGCAGTATTTT. Its translation is CAISESASGADTQYF. This chain connects TRBV10-3 to TRBJ2-3, with TRBD2 matching 9 bases. Germline V lookup: CDR1 ENHRY, CDR2 SYGVKD. With V trimmed by 0 bases and J by 4 bases, 2 bases remained unmatched. The CDR3 consists of 15 residues.

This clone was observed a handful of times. The CDR3 region is CASSAQTGELFF. The CDR3 bases are TGTGCCAGCAGTGCCCAAACCGGGGAGCTGTTTTTT. This chain connects TRBV25-1 to TRBJ2-2; no definite D call. The V gene lost 4 bases and the J gene lost 5 bases, with 5 bases spanning the gap. The length of the CDR3 is 12 residues. Germline CDR1 is MGHDK and CDR2 is SYGVNS.

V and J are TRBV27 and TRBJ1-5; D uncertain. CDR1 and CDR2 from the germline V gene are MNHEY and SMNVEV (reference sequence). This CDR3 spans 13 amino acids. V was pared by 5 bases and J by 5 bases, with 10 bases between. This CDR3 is CASSLRLDQPQHF. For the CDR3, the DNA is TGTGCCAGCAGTCTTAGATTGGATCAGCCCCAGCATTTT.

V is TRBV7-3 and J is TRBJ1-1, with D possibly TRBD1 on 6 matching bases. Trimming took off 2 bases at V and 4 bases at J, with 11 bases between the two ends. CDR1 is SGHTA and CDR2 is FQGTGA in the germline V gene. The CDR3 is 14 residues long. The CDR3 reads CASSLSGAGTEAFF. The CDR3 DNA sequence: TGTGCCAGCAGCTTATCAGGGGCGGGCACTGAAGCTTTCTTT.

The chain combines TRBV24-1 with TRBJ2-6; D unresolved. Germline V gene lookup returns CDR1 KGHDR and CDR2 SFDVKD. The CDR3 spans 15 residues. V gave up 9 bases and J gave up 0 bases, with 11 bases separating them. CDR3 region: CATGDSRSGANVLTF. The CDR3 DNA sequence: TGTGCCACCGGAGACTCACGCTCTGGGGCCAACGTCCTGACTTTC.

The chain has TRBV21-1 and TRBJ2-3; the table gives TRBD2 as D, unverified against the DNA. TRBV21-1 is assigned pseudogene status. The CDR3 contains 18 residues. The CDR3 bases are TGTGCCAGCAGCAAAACCCCGAGGACTAGCGGGAGGACAGATACGCAGTATTTT. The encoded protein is CASSKTPRTSGRTDTQYF.

CDR3 loop: CASSPGGDDEQYF. CDR3 DNA: TGTGCCAGCAGCCCGGGGGGGGACGACGAGCAGTACTTC. This chain connects TRBV3-1 (or the pseudogene TRBV3-2) to TRBJ2-7, with 8 positions matching TRBD2. The CDR3 contains 13 residues. Trimming at V came to 4 bases and at J to 5 bases, leaving 4 bases not matched to a gene. Germline V gene lookup returns CDR1 LGHDT and CDR2 YNNKEL (reference sequence).

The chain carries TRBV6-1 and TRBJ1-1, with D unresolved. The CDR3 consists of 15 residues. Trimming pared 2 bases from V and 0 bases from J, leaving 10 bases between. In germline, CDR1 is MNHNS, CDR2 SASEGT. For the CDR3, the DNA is TGTGCCAGCAGTGAACGCGCGTCCATGAACACTGAAGCTTTCTTT. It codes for CASSERASMNTEAFF.

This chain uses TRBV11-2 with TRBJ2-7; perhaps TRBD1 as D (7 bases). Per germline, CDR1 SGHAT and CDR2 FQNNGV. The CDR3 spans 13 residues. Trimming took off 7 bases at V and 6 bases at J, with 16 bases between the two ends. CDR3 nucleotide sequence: TGTGCCAGCACCCCAGGGGGAGGAGGCGAGCAGTACTTC. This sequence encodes CASTPGGGGEQYF.

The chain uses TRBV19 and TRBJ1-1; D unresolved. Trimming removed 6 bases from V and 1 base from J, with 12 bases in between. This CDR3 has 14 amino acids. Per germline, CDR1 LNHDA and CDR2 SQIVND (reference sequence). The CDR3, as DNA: TGTGCCAGTAGACGCGGGCAGGAGAACACTGAAGCTTTCTTT. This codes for CASRRGQENTEAFF.

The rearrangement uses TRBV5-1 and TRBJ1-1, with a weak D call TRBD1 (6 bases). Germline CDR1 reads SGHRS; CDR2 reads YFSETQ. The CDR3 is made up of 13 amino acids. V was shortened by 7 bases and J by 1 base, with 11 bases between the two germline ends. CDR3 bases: TGCGCCAGCCTACAGGGACCGAACACTGAAGCTTTCTTT. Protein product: CASLQGPNTEAFF. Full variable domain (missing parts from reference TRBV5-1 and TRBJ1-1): KAGVTQTPRYLIKTRGQQVTLSCSPISGHRSVSWYQQTPGQGLQFLFEYFSETQRNKGNFPGRFSGRQFSNSRSEMNVSTLELGDSALYLCASLQGPNTEAFFGQGTRLTVV.

The CDR3, as DNA: TGTGCCAGCAGGACTAGATTGGACAATGAGCAGTTCTTC. Translating gives CASRTRLDNEQFF. The chain joins TRBV5-5 to TRBJ2-1, with D possibly TRBD2 on 6 matching bases. CDR3 length: 13 residues. The germline V gene encodes CDR1 SGHKS and CDR2 YYEKEE (reference sequence). Trimming took 5 bases from V and 5 from J, leaving 11 bases between them.